This section outlines one TCR beta chain sequence together with its context. The PCR was carried out with 60 Vbeta primers and 13 Jbeta primers. Using immunoSEQ multiplex PCR, the repertoire was profiled, and TCRdb retains in-frame clones only, with some absent. The sample lists about 160,000 clones, around 80% occurring once. This CDR3 has 14 amino acids. V lost 0 bases to trimming and J lost 6 bases, with 9 bases between them. Germline V gene sequence: CDR1 SGDLS, CDR2 YYNGEE. This sample is part of a study of cytomegalovirus exposure and HLA in healthy donors. Sequencing was carried out using PBMCs. The TCR comes from a male donor in good health and CMV-seronegative. J is TRBJ2-2 and V is TRBV9; D is undetermined. In DNA form, the CDR3 reads TGTGCCAGCAGCGTAGATCAGGCCGCCGGGGAGCTGTTTTTT. Protein sequence: CASSVDQAAGELFF.